This entry lists 20 T cell receptor beta chains sequenced from one sample in a study of blood T cell repertoires in COVID-19. Clones were read by immunoSEQ multiplex PCR, and TCRdb kept only the in-frame ones, dropping some. The data show about 130,000 clones, with more than 90% seen just once and about 4.6% held by the top ten. The sequenced material came from peripheral blood. The receptors come from a man aged 60 to 75 with COVID-19, enrolled during active disease.

This clone was seen a few times. V is TRBV15 and J is TRBJ1-2; D gene uncertain. From germline, CDR1 is LNHNV and CDR2 YYDKDF (reference sequence). This CDR3 has 13 amino acids. V was shortened by 2 bases and J by 6 bases, with 10 bases between the two germline ends. CDR3 amino acids: CATSRQVEDGYTF. DNA for the CDR3: TGTGCCACCAGCAGACAGGTGGAAGATGGCTACACCTTC. Variable domain in full (rest from reference TRBV15 and TRBJ1-2): DAMVIQNPRYQVTQFGKPVTLSCSQTLNHNVMYWYQQKSSQAPKLLFHYYDKDFNNEADTPDNFQSRRPNTSFCFLDIRSPGLGDTAMYLCATSRQVEDGYTFGSGTRLTVV.

The chain joins TRBV7-9 to TRBJ2-7; D perhaps matches TRBD2 (5 bases). CDR3 length equals 14 residues. The V end was cut by 5 bases, the J end by 0 bases, with 11 bases between. In germline, CDR1 is SEHNR, CDR2 FQNEAQ (reference sequence). As DNA, the CDR3 is TGTGCCAGCAGCCTAGTGACTATCTCCTACGAGCAGTACTTC. Translating it yields CASSLVTISYEQYF.

This chain connects TRBV2 to TRBJ1-5; a weak D match, TRBD1 (6 bases). V dropped 6 bases and J dropped 0 bases, with 9 bases sitting between them. This CDR3 contains 14 residues. The germline V gene has CDR1 SNHLY and CDR2 FYNNEI. The CDR3 spells CASSVQGSNQPQHF. As DNA, the CDR3 is TGTGCCAGCAGCGTACAGGGTAGCAATCAGCCCCAGCATTTT.

This clone was recorded a few times. The gene calls are TRBV7-3 and TRBJ2-6, with 11 bases that match TRBD1. The junction had 10 bases not matched to a gene; V was cut back by 5 bases and J by 13 bases. The CDR3 loop spans 15 amino acids. From germline, CDR1 is SGHTA and CDR2 FQGTGA. The CDR3 loop is CASSIPGTGGDVLTF. CDR3 nucleotide sequence: TGTGCCAGCAGCATTCCCGGGACAGGGGGAGATGTCCTGACTTTC.

The chain recombines TRBV21-1 with TRBJ2-5; the table's D call TRBD1 went unverified against the DNA. TRBV21-1 is termed a pseudogene. This CDR3 region has 17 residues. Here the CDR3 reads CASSKLKDRDSQETQYF. For the CDR3, the DNA is TGTGCCAGCAGCAAACTAAAGGACCGGGACAGCCAAGAGACCCAGTACTTC.

The chain links TRBV5-6 to TRBJ2-2, with a weak D call TRBD2 (6 bases). Germline values: CDR1 SGHDT, CDR2 YYEEEE. The CDR3 runs to 16 residues. Trimming took off 4 bases at V and 5 bases at J, with 18 bases between the two ends. CDR3 nucleotides: TGTGCCAGCAGCCACCCCCAGGAGGGGCGAACCGGGGAGCTGTTTTTT. This gives the protein CASSHPQEGRTGELFF.

The chain has TRBV5-4 and TRBJ2-5; D call uncertain. The CDR3 consists of 16 residues. Per germline, CDR1 SGHNT and CDR2 YYREEE (reference sequence). V was trimmed by 0 bases and J by 1 base, leaving 13 bases between them. CDR3 protein: CASSLEINAVQETQYF. CDR3 nucleotide sequence: TGTGCCAGCAGCTTGGAGATCAATGCAGTCCAAGAGACCCAGTACTTC.

V is TRBV6-5 and J is TRBJ1-4; the D gene is possibly TRBD1 (5 bases). V lost 7 bases and J lost 2, with 11 bases in between. The CDR3 sequence is 14 residues long. Germline V gene sequence: CDR1 MNHEY, CDR2 SVGAGI. CDR3 DNA: TGTGCCAGCACTACGTACAGGACTAATGAAAAACTGTTTTTT. Translated, it gives CASTTYRTNEKLFF.

The chain uses TRBV30 and TRBJ2-3; TRBD2 matches at 9 bases. This CDR3 spans 15 amino acids. Germline-derived CDR1 and CDR2 are GTSNPN and SVGIG (reference sequence). Trimming removed 3 bases from V and 5 bases from J; junction bases left unmatched: 9. CDR3: CAWRSAGGPVDTQYF. The CDR3 coding sequence is TGTGCCTGGAGATCGGCGGGAGGGCCGGTAGATACGCAGTATTTT.

This chain connects TRBV5-1 to TRBJ1-4, with 12 bases fitting TRBD1. Germline CDR1 and CDR2: SGHRS and YFSETQ. The CDR3 contains 16 residues. After removal of 3 bases from V and 8 bases from J, the junction contained 8 bases not matched to a gene. The CDR3: CASSWGTGGVGEKLFF. DNA of the CDR3: TGCGCCAGCAGCTGGGGGACAGGGGGCGTTGGCGAAAAACTGTTTTTT.

The V and J genes are TRBV2 and TRBJ2-1; D possibly corresponds to TRBD2 (6 bases). Germline V gene sequence: CDR1 SNHLY, CDR2 FYNNEI. The CDR3 spans 14 residues. Trimming cost V 6 bases and J 7 bases, with 16 bases left between them. The CDR3 DNA sequence: TGTGCCAGCAGGTTTCGCGGAGGGGATAATGAGCAGTTCTTC. It is translated as CASRFRGGDNEQFF.

This chain joins TRBV24-1 and TRBJ2-2, with TRBD2 matching 8 bases. V shed 10 bases and J 4 bases; nucleotides not matched to a gene: 16. The CDR3 loop spans 17 amino acids. CDR1 KGHDR and CDR2 SFDVKD come from the germline V gene. This chain's CDR3 is CATSNRPGLESTGELFF. In nucleotides, the CDR3 is TGTGCCACTTCAAATCGACCGGGACTAGAGAGCACCGGGGAGCTGTTTTTT.

The chain has TRBV29-1 and TRBJ2-1; 10 nucleotides line up with TRBD1. Germline CDR1 is SQVTM and CDR2 is ANQGSEA. The V segment lost 5 bases and the J segment 5 bases; nucleotides outside the gene matches: 6. The CDR3 extends over 14 amino acids. Here the CDR3 DNA reads TGCAGCGTTCTCCGGGACAGGGGTGACAATGAGCAGTTCTTC. Protein product: CSVLRDRGDNEQFF.

This clone was counted once. The V call is TRBV5-4, the J call TRBJ2-5; 7 nucleotides line up with TRBD1. The germline V gene encodes CDR1 SGHNT and CDR2 YYREEE (reference sequence). With V trimmed by 0 bases and J by 5 bases, 7 bases remained unmatched. This CDR3 spans 15 amino acids. CDR3 region: CASSLAATGSETQYF. DNA of the CDR3: TGTGCCAGCAGCTTGGCCGCGACAGGGTCCGAGACCCAGTACTTC.

V gene TRBV6-2 or TRBV6-3 combines with J gene TRBJ1-1; D uncertain. V was pared by 2 bases and J by 7 bases, with 5 bases between. Germline V gene sequence: CDR1 MNHEY, CDR2 SVGEGT. This CDR3 is 11 amino acids long. This chain's CDR3 is CASSYAVEAFF. The CDR3 DNA follows: TGTGCCAGCAGTTACGCAGTTGAAGCTTTCTTT.

The chain couples TRBV25-1 to TRBJ1-2; tentatively, D is TRBD1 (6 bases). Trimming left V 5 bases short and J 6 bases short, with 13 bases between. The length of the CDR3 is 13 residues. CDR1 is MGHDK and CDR2 is SYGVNS in the germline V gene. The CDR3, as DNA: TGTGCCAGCAGTCTTGGGGGGGCTGATGGCTACACCTTC. The encoded protein is CASSLGGADGYTF.

The rearrangement joins TRBV19 to TRBJ2-3, with D perhaps TRBD1 (6 bases). The CDR3 length is 13 residues. Between the trimmed V and J ends, which lost 5 bases and 10 bases, there was a span of 16 bases. Looked up from germline, CDR1 is LNHDA and CDR2 is SQIVND (reference sequence). DNA of the CDR3: TGTGCCAGTAGTCAGGGGACGGGGCGGGCGCAGTATTTT. It yields the protein CASSQGTGRAQYF.

The rearrangement links TRBV11-2 to TRBJ2-7; 12 nucleotides align to TRBD1. CDR1 is SGHAT and CDR2 is FQNNGV in the germline V gene. The junction had 13 bases not matched to a gene; V was cut back by 4 bases and J by 12 bases. This CDR3 spans 15 amino acids. CDR3 protein: CASSSSGTGGSGAYF. CDR3 DNA: TGTGCCAGCAGCTCCTCCGGGACAGGGGGCTCAGGGGCGTACTTC.

The gene calls are TRBV15 and TRBJ2-1; D is unclear. Trimming pared 0 bases from V and 7 bases from J, leaving 7 bases between. Germline lookup yields CDR1 LNHNV and CDR2 YYDKDF (reference sequence). The CDR3 is 13 amino acids. This CDR3 reads CATSRDRGNEQFF. CDR3 sequence (DNA): TGTGCCACCAGCAGAGATCGCGGAAATGAGCAGTTCTTC.

The J gene is TRBJ1-5, the V gene TRBV19, with 7 bases that match TRBD1. In germline, CDR1 is LNHDA, CDR2 SQIVND (reference sequence). With V trimmed by 6 bases and J by 1 base, 0 bases remained unmatched. This CDR3 has 13 residues. CDR3 residues: CASRQGSNQPQHF. The CDR3 DNA reads as TGTGCCAGTAGACAGGGGAGCAATCAGCCCCAGCATTTT.